Below are 21 T cell receptor beta chains sequenced from a single sample in a study of blood T cell repertoires in COVID-19. Assay: immunoSEQ multiplex PCR; the TCRdb copy retains only in-frame clones and omits some. The sample consists of about 80,000 clones, 85% of them appearing once. Sequencing was done on a sample of peripheral blood. These receptor sequences come from an elderly man with active or convalescent COVID-19.

In this sample, this clone turned up a few times. The rearrangement joins TRBV27 to TRBJ1-5; D gene unclear. The germline gives CDR1 MNHEY, CDR2 SMNVEV (reference sequence). V was clipped by 5 bases and J by 3 bases, with 8 bases between them. CDR3 length: 13 residues. The CDR3 nucleotides read TGTGCCAGCAGTCTCTCGTCCAATCAGCCCCAGCATTTT. It specifies CASSLSSNQPQHF.

The V call is TRBV28, the J call TRBJ1-5; D unresolved. The V end lost 5 bases, the J end lost 3 bases, and 2 bases lay between the germline ends. The CDR3 runs 11 residues. Germline loops: CDR1 MDHEN, CDR2 SYDVKM. CDR3: CASSHNQPQHF. In DNA form, the CDR3 reads TGTGCCAGCAGTCACAATCAGCCCCAGCATTTT.

This chain joins TRBV7-8 and TRBJ1-6; tentative D call: TRBD1 (6 bases). Germline CDR1 and CDR2: SGHVS and FQNEAQ. Between the trimmed V and J ends, which lost 6 bases and 7 bases, there was a span of 16 bases. The CDR3 spans 15 residues. The CDR3 protein is CASRVNKDRNSPLHF. In DNA, the CDR3 is TGTGCCAGCAGGGTGAACAAGGACAGAAATTCACCCCTCCACTTT.

The chain is built from TRBV28 and TRBJ1-1; weak D call: TRBD1 (6 bases). Germline CDR1 reads MDHEN; CDR2 reads SYDVKM. The CDR3 is made up of 13 amino acids. Trimming cost V 8 bases and J 0 bases, with 10 bases left between them. This chain's CDR3 is CASLGHLNTEAFF. In DNA, the CDR3 is TGTGCCAGCCTGGGACATCTGAACACTGAAGCTTTCTTT.

The chain couples TRBV9 to TRBJ1-1, with D hard to call. Germline V CDR1 and CDR2: SGDLS, YYNGEE. CDR3 length: 14 residues. V was cut by 4 bases and J by 6 bases, with 16 bases left in between. CDR3 DNA: TGTGCCAGCAGCCCCTCCCCAATGAGCGCTGAAGCTTTCTTT. This encodes CASSPSPMSAEAFF.

This sequence joins TRBV28 and TRBJ1-2; D is ambiguous. With 2 bases removed from V and 8 bases from J, the gap between germline ends came to 9 bases. The length of the CDR3 is 12 residues. The V gene's germline CDR1 is MDHEN and CDR2 SYDVKM. The CDR3 sequence: CASSLAVDGYTF. In nucleotides, the CDR3 is TGTGCCAGCAGTTTAGCGGTAGACGGCTACACCTTC.

This chain uses TRBV2 with TRBJ1-1; the match to TRBD1 covers 9 bases. Germline CDR1 is SNHLY and CDR2 is FYNNEI. Germline trimming cut 6 bases from V and 0 bases from J; bases unmatched to any gene: 11. The CDR3 contains 17 residues. The CDR3 nucleotides are TGTGCCAGCAGAAGCCGGGACAGGGTGGGGATGAACACTGAAGCTTTCTTT. As protein: CASRSRDRVGMNTEAFF.

This chain uses TRBV7-3 with TRBJ2-5; perhaps TRBD1 as D (6 bases). Looked up from germline, CDR1 is SGHTA and CDR2 is FQGTGA. Between the trimmed V and J ends, which lost 5 bases and 7 bases, there was a span of 17 bases. This CDR3 contains 14 residues. CDR3 amino acids: CASSQQGSGGTQYF. The DNA of the CDR3 is TGTGCCAGCAGCCAACAGGGATCTGGGGGGACCCAGTACTTC.

This chain connects TRBV5-1 to TRBJ1-1; TRBD1 aligns across 7 bases. Unmatched junction bases numbered 8, after V lost 5 bases and J lost 1 base. The CDR3 consists of 15 residues. Germline-derived CDR1 and CDR2 are SGHRS and YFSETQ. In nucleotides, the CDR3 is TGCGCCAGCAGTCACCTCGGACAGGAGAACACTGAAGCTTTCTTT. This sequence encodes CASSHLGQENTEAFF.

The chain carries TRBV6-5 and TRBJ1-2; no reliable D call. The CDR3 totals 13 residues. V lost 6 bases to trimming and J lost 7 bases, with 15 bases between them. Germline lookup yields CDR1 MNHEY and CDR2 SVGAGI. The CDR3 DNA reads TGTGCCAGCAGAGAGTGGGCAGAGTCTGGCTACACCTTC. It codes for CASREWAESGYTF.

This chain connects TRBV7-2 to TRBJ2-6, with D maybe TRBD2 (6 bases). This CDR3 region has 15 residues. The germline gives CDR1 SGHTA, CDR2 FQGNSA. V gave up 5 bases and J gave up 0 bases, with 8 bases separating them. In DNA form, the CDR3 reads TGTGCCAGCAGCCCCGGGAGCTCTGGGGCCAACGTCCTGACTTTC. Translating gives CASSPGSSGANVLTF. Based on the CDR3 plus reference TRBV7-2 and TRBJ2-6, the full variable domain is GAGVSQSPSNKVTEKGKDVELRCDPISGHTALYWYRQSLGQGLEFLIYFQGNSAPDKSGLPSDRFSAERTGGSVSTLTIQRTQQEDSAVYLCASSPGSSGANVLTFGAGSRLTVL.

The chain employs TRBV18 and TRBJ2-7; 7 bases are shared with TRBD1. Germline V lookup: CDR1 KGHSH, CDR2 LQKENI. This CDR3 region has 12 residues. V lost 6 bases to trimming and J lost 6 bases; unmatched junction nucleotides: 5. CDR3 DNA sequence: TGTGCCAGCTCCCCCGACAGGGTCGAGCAGTACGTC. Its protein product is CASSPDRVEQYV.

This chain links TRBV5-1 with TRBJ1-3; D is ambiguous. Germline-derived CDR1 and CDR2 are SGHRS and YFSETQ. V lost 4 bases to trimming and J lost 0 bases, with 8 bases between them. The CDR3 consists of 14 residues. The CDR3 reads CASSRQGSGNTIYF. The CDR3 DNA reads as TGCGCCAGCAGCCGACAAGGCTCTGGAAACACCATATATTTT.

The V gene is TRBV2, the J gene TRBJ2-7; D ambiguous. This CDR3 has 14 amino acids. The V and J ends lost 6 bases and 3 bases respectively, with 15 bases between them. In germline, CDR1 is SNHLY, CDR2 FYNNEI. The CDR3 sequence is CASRSLSYDYEQYV. The CDR3 DNA follows: TGTGCCAGCAGATCCCTGAGTTACGACTACGAGCAGTACGTC.

This clone was found once. J is TRBJ1-5 and V is TRBV5-6; possible D gene TRBD1, 5 bases. V gave up 2 bases and J gave up 2 bases, with 11 bases separating them. Germline CDR1 and CDR2: SGHDT and YYEEEE. This CDR3 spans 15 amino acids. For the CDR3, the DNA is TGTGCCAGCAGCTTTTATTTAGGGGGCAATCAGCCCCAGCATTTT. It is translated as CASSFYLGGNQPQHF.

The V gene is TRBV3-1 (or the pseudogene TRBV3-2), the J gene TRBJ2-7; 12 bases map to TRBD2. Germline V CDR1 and CDR2: LGHDT, YNNKEL (reference sequence). V was pared by 0 bases and J by 6 bases, with 3 bases of the junction left unmatched. CDR3 length: 15 residues. This CDR3 reads CASSQDASGRGEQYV. The CDR3 DNA is TGTGCCAGCAGCCAAGATGCTAGCGGGAGGGGCGAGCAGTACGTC.

The V and J genes are TRBV6-5 and TRBJ2-7; D may be TRBD2 (5 bases). Looked up from germline, CDR1 is MNHEY and CDR2 is SVGAGI. V was shortened by 6 bases and J by 2 bases, with 11 bases between the two germline ends. This CDR3 has 13 residues. Written as DNA, the CDR3 is TGTGCCAGCAGGAGATCCGGGGCCTACGAGCAGTACGTC. This translates into CASRRSGAYEQYV.

There are a few counts of this clone. J is TRBJ2-7 and V is TRBV6-6, with 9 bases that match TRBD2. CDR1 MNHNY and CDR2 SVGAGI come from the germline V gene (reference sequence). The CDR3 has 15 residues. V lost 6 bases and J lost 0; bases outside the gene matches: 6. CDR3 coding DNA: TGTGCCAGCAGGCGGGGGGGAGACTACTCCTACGAGCAGTACGTC. Its translation: CASRRGGDYSYEQYV.

This chain joins TRBV2 and TRBJ1-3; D remains unclear. V dropped 8 bases and J dropped 0 bases, with 14 bases sitting between them. The length of the CDR3 is 15 residues. CDR1 SNHLY and CDR2 FYNNEI come from the germline V gene. The CDR3 here is CASQLTELSGNTIYF. CDR3 DNA sequence: TGTGCCAGCCAATTAACAGAACTCTCTGGAAACACCATATATTTT.

The rearrangement joins TRBV5-1 to TRBJ2-3, with 7 bases aligning to TRBD2. This CDR3 is built from 14 residues. With V trimmed by 4 bases and J by 5 bases, 7 bases remained unmatched. From germline, CDR1 is SGHRS and CDR2 YFSETQ. Written as DNA, the CDR3 is TGCGCCAGCAGCGAAGGACTAGTCAGAGATACGCAGTATTTT. Translated: CASSEGLVRDTQYF.

The gene calls are TRBV2 and TRBJ1-1; D is perhaps TRBD1 (5 bases). The germline V and J ends were trimmed by 3 bases and 2 bases, with 10 bases remaining between them. The CDR3 runs 14 residues. Germline assignment: CDR1 SNHLY and CDR2 FYNNEI. This chain's CDR3 is CASSEEQGNTEAFF. The CDR3 DNA reads as TGTGCCAGCAGTGAGGAGCAGGGAAACACTGAAGCTTTCTTT.